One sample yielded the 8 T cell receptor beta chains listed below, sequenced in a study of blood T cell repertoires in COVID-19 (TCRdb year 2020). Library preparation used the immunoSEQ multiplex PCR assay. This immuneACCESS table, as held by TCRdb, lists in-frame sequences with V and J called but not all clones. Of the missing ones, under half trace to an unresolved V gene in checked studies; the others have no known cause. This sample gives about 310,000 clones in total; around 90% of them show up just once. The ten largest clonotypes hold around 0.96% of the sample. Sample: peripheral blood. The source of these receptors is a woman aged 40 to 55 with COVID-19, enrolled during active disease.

The CDR3 reads CASSLFPLEERLRYNEQFF. DNA for the CDR3: TGTGCCAGCAGTTTATTCCCCTTAGAGGAGCGACTTAGGTACAATGAGCAGTTCTTC. The gene calls are TRBV27 and TRBJ2-1; D remains unclear. Trimming left V 1 base short and J 4 bases short, with 23 bases between. Germline V gene lookup returns CDR1 MNHEY and CDR2 SMNVEV (reference sequence). The length of the CDR3 is 19 residues.

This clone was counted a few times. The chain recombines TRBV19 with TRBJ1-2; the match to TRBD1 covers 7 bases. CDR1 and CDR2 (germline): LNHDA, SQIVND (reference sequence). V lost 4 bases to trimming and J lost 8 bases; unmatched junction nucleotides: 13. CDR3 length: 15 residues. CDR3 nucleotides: TGTGCCAGTAGTAGTCAAAGGGGGCAGGGGAGCGGCTACACCTTC. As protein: CASSSQRGQGSGYTF.

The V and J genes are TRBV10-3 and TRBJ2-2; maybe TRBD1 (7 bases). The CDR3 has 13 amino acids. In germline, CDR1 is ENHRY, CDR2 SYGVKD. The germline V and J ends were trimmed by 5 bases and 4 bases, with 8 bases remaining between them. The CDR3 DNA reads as TGTGCCATCAGTCAGGGGGGCACCGGGGAGCTGTTTTTT. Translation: CAISQGGTGELFF.

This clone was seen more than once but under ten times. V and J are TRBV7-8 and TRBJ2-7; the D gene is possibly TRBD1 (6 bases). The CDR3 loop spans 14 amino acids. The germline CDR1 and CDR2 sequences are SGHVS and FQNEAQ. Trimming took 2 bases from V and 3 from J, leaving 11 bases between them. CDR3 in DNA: TGTGCCAGCAGCTTAAGGCAGGGGATCTACGAGCAGTACTTC. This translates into CASSLRQGIYEQYF.

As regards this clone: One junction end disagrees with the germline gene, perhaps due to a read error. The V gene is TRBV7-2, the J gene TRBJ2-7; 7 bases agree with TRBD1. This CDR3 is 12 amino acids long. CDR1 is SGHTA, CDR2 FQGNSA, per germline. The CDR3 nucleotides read TGTGCCAGCAGCTTTTCTAAGGGGGCTCCGCACTTC. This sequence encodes CASSFSKGAPHF. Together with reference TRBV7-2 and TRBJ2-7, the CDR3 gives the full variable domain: GAGVSQSPSNKVTEKGKDVELRCDPISGHTALYWYRQSLGQGLEFLIYFQGNSAPDKSGLPSDRFSAERTGGSVSTLTIQRTQQEDSAVYLCASSFSKGAPHFGPGTRLTVT.

The CDR3 here is CASSLPNSGRGGVYNEQFF. CDR3 DNA sequence: TGTGCCAGCAGCTTACCCAATAGCGGGAGAGGGGGCGTGTACAATGAGCAGTTCTTC. V and J are TRBV7-2 and TRBJ2-1, with 9 positions matching TRBD2. V dropped 2 bases and J dropped 4; count of bases not matched to a gene: 15. CDR3 length: 19 residues. CDR1 SGHTA and CDR2 FQGNSA come from the germline V gene.

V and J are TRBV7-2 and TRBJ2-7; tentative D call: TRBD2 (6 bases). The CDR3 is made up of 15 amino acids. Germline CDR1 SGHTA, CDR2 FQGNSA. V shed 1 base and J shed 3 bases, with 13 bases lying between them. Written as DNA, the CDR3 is TGTGCCAGCAGCTTAGGTCCCGGGGGTTTCTACGAGCAGTACTTC. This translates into CASSLGPGGFYEQYF.

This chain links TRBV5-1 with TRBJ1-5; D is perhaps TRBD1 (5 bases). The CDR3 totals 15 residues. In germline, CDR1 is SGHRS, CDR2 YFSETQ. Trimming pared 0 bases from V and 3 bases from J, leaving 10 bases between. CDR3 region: CASSLDTGHNQPQHF. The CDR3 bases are TGCGCCAGCAGCTTGGATACAGGTCACAATCAGCCCCAGCATTTT.